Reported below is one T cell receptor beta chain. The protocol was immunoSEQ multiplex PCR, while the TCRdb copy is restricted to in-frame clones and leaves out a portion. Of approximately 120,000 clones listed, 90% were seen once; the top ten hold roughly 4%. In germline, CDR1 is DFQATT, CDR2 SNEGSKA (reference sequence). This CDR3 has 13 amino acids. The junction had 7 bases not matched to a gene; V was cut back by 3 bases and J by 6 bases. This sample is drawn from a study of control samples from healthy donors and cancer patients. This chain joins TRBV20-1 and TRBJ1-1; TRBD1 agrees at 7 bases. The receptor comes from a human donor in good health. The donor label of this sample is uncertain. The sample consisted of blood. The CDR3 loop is CSASRSGGSEAFF. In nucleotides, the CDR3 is TGCAGTGCTAGTAGGTCAGGGGGGTCTGAAGCTTTCTTT.